One sample yielded the 29 T cell receptor beta chains listed below, sequenced in a study of low-dose radiotherapy and immunotherapy resistance in tumors. Gene-specific TRAV and TRBV primers were used for first-strand cDNA, covering alpha and beta chains. With a constant-region primer and a V-primer adapter, TCRs were subjected to 20 to 25 PCR cycles of amplification. In TCRdb, the reads were re-called with MiXCR into one record per CDR3 protein. The sample holds some 100,000 distinct CDR3 sequences, around 20% seen once. Time point: after trial treatment. As to treatment: LDRT plus nivolumab, ipilimumab, low-dose cyclophosphamide and aspirin (RACIN trial). The material sequenced was PBMCs, taken after low-dose radiotherapy plus immunotherapy. The receptors stem from a male donor with prostate cancer.

This clonotype was recorded at least ten times. The V and J genes are TRBV12-5 and TRBJ1-1; no reliable D call. Trimming cost V 2 bases and J 0 bases, with 10 bases left between them. Germline CDR1 reads LGHNT; CDR2 reads FRNRAP. This CDR3 region has 15 residues. CDR3 sequence (DNA): TGTGCTAGTGGTTTGCTCCGGGGTGTGAACACTGAAGCTTTCTTT. This gives the protein CASGLLRGVNTEAFF.

J is TRBJ2-3 and V is TRBV12-3 or TRBV12-4; TRBD1 is a possible D gene (6 bases). The CDR3 length is 13 residues. The ends were cut back, 7 bases at V and 1 base at J, with 9 bases in the middle. CDR3: CASKGGGTDTQYF. Written as DNA, the CDR3 is TGTGCCAGCAAAGGGGGTGGCACAGATACGCAGTATTTT.

This clonotype has at least ten counts. The rearrangement links TRBV7-6 to TRBJ2-5; the D is unclear. Trimming removed 4 bases from V and 4 bases from J, with 7 bases in between. The CDR3 is made up of 12 amino acids. Germline loops: CDR1 SGHVS, CDR2 FNYEAQ. The CDR3 reads CASSSLSETQYF. CDR3 nucleotides: TGTGCCAGCAGCTCCTTATCAGAGACCCAGTACTTC.

There are many counts of this clonotype. The chain employs TRBV7-3 and TRBJ2-5, with D possibly TRBD2 on 6 matching bases. Germline CDR1 and CDR2: SGHTA and FQGTGA. This CDR3 is built from 15 residues. V was trimmed by 2 bases and J by 3 bases, leaving 13 bases between them. In DNA form, the CDR3 reads TGTGCCAGCAGCTTAGCTGGACTAACCGAAGAGACCCAGTACTTC. It is translated as CASSLAGLTEETQYF.

This clonotype was observed many times. The chain is built from TRBV7-2 and TRBJ2-5, with TRBD1 matching 8 bases. The V gene's germline CDR1 is SGHTA and CDR2 FQGNSA. CDR3 length: 14 amino acids. Trimming removed 5 bases from V and 4 bases from J; junction bases left unmatched: 6. In nucleotides, the CDR3 is TGTGCCAGCAGCCGAGACAGGGGACGAGAGACCCAGTACTTC. It encodes CASSRDRGRETQYF.

CDR3 in DNA: TGTGCCAGCAGTTACGGGGGCCTAGTTGGATCTGGGGCCAACGTCCTGACTTTC. Protein product: CASSYGGLVGSGANVLTF. The J gene is TRBJ2-6, the V gene TRBV6-2 or TRBV6-3; TRBD1 is a possible D gene (6 bases). The CDR3 consists of 18 residues. The ends were cut back, 2 bases at V and 1 base at J, with 15 bases in the middle. Germline V gene data show CDR1 as MNHEY and CDR2 as SVGEGT.

The rearrangement uses TRBV5-4 and TRBJ2-1; TRBD2 aligns across 11 bases. This CDR3 contains 17 residues. Germline V lookup: CDR1 SGHNT, CDR2 YYREEE (reference sequence). V shed 4 bases, J shed 3 bases, and the junction held 9 bases outside the gene matches. The CDR3, as DNA: TGTGCCAGCAGCCAATCAGGACTAGCGGGTGTCTACAATGAGCAGTTCTTC. Residues: CASSQSGLAGVYNEQFF.

This clonotype has at least ten counts. The V gene is TRBV11-2, the J gene TRBJ1-1, with D possibly TRBD1 on 5 matching bases. CDR1 and CDR2 from the germline V gene are SGHAT and FQNNGV. The CDR3 is 13 residues long. Deletions cut 5 bases from V and 4 bases from J, with 11 bases between. The DNA for the CDR3 is TGTGCCAGCAGCGCCGATAGGGGCACTGAAGCTTTCTTT. Translated: CASSADRGTEAFF. Filled out from reference TRBV11-2 and TRBJ1-1, the complete variable domain reads EAGVAQSPRYKIIEKRQSVAFWCNPISGHATLYWYQQILGQGPKLLIQFQNNGVVDDSQLPKDRFSAERLKGVDSTLKIQPAKLEDSAVYLCASSADRGTEAFFGQGTRLTVV.

This chain joins TRBV5-1 and TRBJ1-2, with TRBD1 matching over 8 bases. Germline CDR1 and CDR2: SGHRS and YFSETQ. CDR3 length equals 15 residues. The V gene end was trimmed by 4 bases and the J gene end by 5 bases; junction bases not matched to a gene: 10. The CDR3 protein is CASSVPGQEIYGYTF. The CDR3 nucleotides read TGCGCCAGCAGCGTACCGGGACAGGAGATTTATGGCTACACCTTC.

This clonotype was picked up many times. The chain is built from TRBV5-6 and TRBJ1-6; D is unclear. The CDR3 contains 16 residues. CDR1 and CDR2 (germline): SGHDT, YYEEEE. Trimming took 4 bases from V and 2 from J, leaving 13 bases between them. CDR3 protein: CASSPLEVTYNSPLHF. CDR3 nucleotides: TGTGCCAGCAGCCCCCTGGAGGTGACCTATAATTCACCCCTCCACTTT. Full variable domain (outside the CDR3, taken from reference TRBV5-6 and TRBJ1-6): DAGVTQSPTHLIKTRGQQVTLRCSPKSGHDTVSWYQQALGQGPQFIFQYYEEEERQRGNFPDRFSGHQFPNYSSELNVNALLLGDSALYLCASSPLEVTYNSPLHFGNGTRLTVT.

J is TRBJ2-7 and V is TRBV6-1, with a weak D call TRBD1 (5 bases). The CDR3 is 14 residues long. V was shortened by 7 bases and J by 5 bases, with 18 bases between the two germline ends. Germline-derived CDR1 and CDR2 are MNHNS and SASEGT. The CDR3 DNA is TGTGCCAGCAAGTTGGCAGGGATGTCCCACGAGCAGTACTTC. It codes for CASKLAGMSHEQYF.

In its sample, this clonotype was seen many times. The chain combines TRBV9 with TRBJ2-4; TRBD2 aligns across 13 bases. This CDR3 contains 15 residues. Per germline, CDR1 SGDLS and CDR2 YYNGEE. Trimming took 3 bases from V and 13 from J; bases not matched to a gene: 10. The CDR3: CASSANPGLAGWQYF. CDR3 coding DNA: TGTGCCAGCAGCGCTAATCCGGGACTAGCGGGGTGGCAGTACTTC.

This clonotype was observed many times. J is TRBJ2-3 and V is TRBV5-1, with TRBD2 matching over 15 bases. The CDR3 runs to 17 residues. Germline V gives CDR1 SGHRS, CDR2 YFSETQ. Germline trimming cut 2 bases from V and 2 bases from J; bases unmatched to any gene: 3. The CDR3 here is CASSFGLAGGNTDTQYF. In DNA form, the CDR3 reads TGCGCCAGCAGCTTTGGACTAGCGGGGGGGAACACAGATACGCAGTATTTT.

This chain links TRBV2 with TRBJ1-6, with D maybe TRBD1 (6 bases). The V end was cut by 10 bases, the J end by 7 bases, with 14 bases between. The germline CDR1 and CDR2 sequences are SNHLY and FYNNEI. The CDR3 length is 13 residues. The CDR3 is CATLGTRNSPLHF. The CDR3 region has the DNA TGTGCCACCCTAGGGACAAGGAATTCACCCCTCCACTTT.

This clonotype appeared many times. V is TRBV6-2 or TRBV6-3 and J is TRBJ2-5, with D maybe TRBD2 (6 bases). V was cut by 2 bases and J by 1 base, with 14 bases left in between. This CDR3 comprises 16 residues. Germline values: CDR1 MNHEY, CDR2 SVGEGT. CDR3 residues: CASSYPLAEIQETQYF. The CDR3 bases are TGTGCCAGCAGTTACCCCTTAGCGGAGATCCAAGAGACCCAGTACTTC.

This clonotype was counted many times. CDR3 coding DNA: TGCAGTGCTAGAGTTGGGCAGGGAGTCTCACCCCTCCACTTT. Translated: CSARVGQGVSPLHF. V is TRBV20-1 and J is TRBJ1-6; TRBD1 might be the D (5 bases). Germline values: CDR1 DFQATT, CDR2 SNEGSKA (reference sequence). The CDR3 loop spans 14 amino acids. Deletions cut 1 base from V and 10 bases from J, with 14 bases between.

This clonotype was picked up many times. V is TRBV10-3 and J is TRBJ1-1, with D tentatively TRBD1 (6 bases). V lost 3 bases and J 4 bases, leaving 18 bases between the germline ends. This CDR3 is built from 16 residues. Germline V CDR1 and CDR2: ENHRY, SYGVKD. CDR3 sequence: CAISERNRARSTEAFF. CDR3 DNA sequence: TGTGCCATCAGTGAACGAAACAGGGCTCGGAGCACTGAAGCTTTCTTT.

The chain uses TRBV28 and TRBJ2-5; tentatively, D is TRBD2 (6 bases). This CDR3 region has 14 residues. Germline V lookup: CDR1 MDHEN, CDR2 SYDVKM. With 7 bases removed from V and 6 bases from J, the gap between germline ends came to 18 bases. The CDR3 region is CASTEEGIGKTQYF. The CDR3 DNA reads as TGTGCCAGCACGGAGGAGGGGATTGGTAAGACCCAGTACTTC.

The V call is TRBV6-1, the J call TRBJ2-3, with TRBD2 identical over 13 bases. Per the germline V gene, CDR1 is MNHNS and CDR2 is SASEGT. V gave up 5 bases and J gave up 9 bases; unmatched junction bases: 11. The CDR3 totals 16 residues. CDR3 DNA: TGTGCCAGCAGTCCGCCAGGGACTAGCGGGGTTAAGACGCAGTATTTT. This sequence encodes CASSPPGTSGVKTQYF.

This clonotype was detected ten times or more. V and J are TRBV12-3 or TRBV12-4 and TRBJ2-3; unclear D gene. CDR3 length: 13 amino acids. V dropped 6 bases and J dropped 1 base, with 8 bases sitting between them. The DNA for the CDR3 is TGTGCCAGCAGGAGGACCGGCACAGATACGCAGTATTTT. Its translation is CASRRTGTDTQYF.

The chain links TRBV7-2 to TRBJ2-1, with 11 bases that match TRBD2. The germline gives CDR1 SGHTA, CDR2 FQGNSA. The CDR3 runs to 15 residues. V lost 4 bases, J lost 7 bases, and 6 bases stayed unmatched. CDR3: CASSSRLAGRNEQFF. The CDR3 nucleotides are TGTGCCAGCAGCTCTCGACTAGCGGGGCGAAATGAGCAGTTCTTC.

This clonotype was recorded at least ten times. V gene TRBV19 combines with J gene TRBJ2-4; D is unclear. Trimming pared 3 bases from V and 6 bases from J, leaving 9 bases between. This CDR3 is 13 amino acids long. Germline lookup yields CDR1 LNHDA and CDR2 SQIVND (reference sequence). The CDR3 nucleotides read TGTGCCAGTAGTATGGTGGGTGTAAACATTCAGTACTTC. Translation: CASSMVGVNIQYF.

This clonotype was seen at least ten times. The chain links TRBV2 to TRBJ1-5; D remains unclear. The germline V gene encodes CDR1 SNHLY and CDR2 FYNNEI. Trimming removed 7 bases from V and 6 bases from J, with 16 bases in between. This CDR3 is built from 14 residues. CDR3 DNA: TGTGCCAGCACCTCTGGGCGGGCCGGTCAGCCCCAGCATTTT. Protein sequence: CASTSGRAGQPQHF.

This rearrangement joins TRBV12-3 or TRBV12-4 to TRBJ1-2; the D is unclear. The CDR3 spans 13 residues. The V gene lost 4 bases and the J gene lost 6 bases, with 12 bases spanning the gap. The DNA of the CDR3 is TGTGCCAGCAGTTATACCTCGGTCGATGGCTACACCTTC. This encodes CASSYTSVDGYTF.

This clonotype was recorded at least ten times. V and J are TRBV2 and TRBJ1-2; 10 nucleotides line up with TRBD1. J was trimmed by 4 bases and V by 8 bases; bases with no gene match: 4. This CDR3 has 13 amino acids. Germline CDR1 and CDR2: SNHLY and FYNNEI. CDR3 sequence (DNA): TGTGCCAGCTGGACAGGGGGGCTCTATGGCTACACCTTC. It specifies CASWTGGLYGYTF.

This clonotype has ten or more counts. This rearrangement joins TRBV7-2 to TRBJ2-7; unclear D gene. The CDR3 runs 15 residues. Trimming shortened V by 5 bases and J by 0 bases, and 14 bases separated the two germline ends. Germline CDR1 and CDR2: SGHTA and FQGNSA. This CDR3 reads CASSDTVLSSYEQYF. The CDR3 nucleotides are TGTGCCAGCAGCGACACAGTTCTGAGCTCCTACGAGCAGTACTTC.

This clonotype was seen ten or more times. The V and J genes are TRBV29-1 and TRBJ2-7, with D possibly being TRBD1 (5 bases). V was shortened by 5 bases and J by 3 bases, with 11 bases between the two germline ends. Germline V gene sequence: CDR1 SQVTM, CDR2 ANQGSEA. The CDR3 sequence is 12 residues long. The CDR3 DNA sequence: TGCAGCGTTAAGACAGCCGGCTACGAGCAGTACTTC. Protein: CSVKTAGYEQYF.

This clonotype was seen repeatedly, ten times or more. This rearrangement joins TRBV6-6 to TRBJ2-7, with 11 bases that match TRBD2. The CDR3 runs to 17 residues. The V gene end was trimmed by 2 bases and the J gene end by 2 bases; junction bases not matched to a gene: 8. The germline gives CDR1 MNHNY, CDR2 SVGAGI (reference sequence). CDR3 sequence: CASSYGGVAGGTYEQYF. The CDR3 DNA sequence: TGTGCCAGCAGTTACGGGGGAGTAGCGGGGGGGACCTACGAGCAGTACTTC.

There are many counts of this clonotype. J is TRBJ2-3 and V is TRBV19, with D possibly TRBD2 on 5 matching bases. Germline CDR1 LNHDA, CDR2 SQIVND (reference sequence). The V end lost 6 bases, the J end lost 6 bases, and 7 bases lay between the germline ends. This CDR3 comprises 11 residues. The CDR3 reads CASSSGDTQYF. In DNA form, the CDR3 reads TGTGCCAGTAGCTCGGGGGATACGCAGTATTTT.